In this sample, the clone carrying this T cell receptor beta chain turned up once. The data originate from a study of blood T cell repertoires in COVID-19. Looked up from germline, CDR1 is SGHAT and CDR2 is FQNNGV. Trimming took 1 base from V and 5 from J, leaving 14 bases between them. This CDR3 spans 15 amino acids. Sequencing was performed with immunoSEQ multiplex PCR; in TCRdb, only in-frame clones are kept and a portion is missing. Among about 290,000 clones listed, 75% to 90% were seen once. The receptor was isolated from a woman between 40 and 55 years old who had recovered from COVID-19. Specimen: PBMCs or T cells enriched from blood (not recorded which). The V gene is TRBV11-2, the J gene TRBJ1-1; D call uncertain. In DNA form, the CDR3 reads TGTGCCAGCAGCTTAGGTGCGGGGATTGGGACTGAAGCTTTCTTT. Its protein is CASSLGAGIGTEAFF.